A single sample gave rise to the 19 T cell receptor beta chains below, sequenced in a study of blood T cell repertoires in COVID-19. Here immunoSEQ multiplex PCR was the method, and the copy in TCRdb shows in-frame clones only, minus some. The table includes approximately 250,000 clones, approximately 85% detected once. The specimen was peripheral blood. Source of these receptors: a man aged 50-60 years with COVID-19, enrolled during active disease.

The chain carries TRBV6-5 and TRBJ2-2, with TRBD1 matching over 11 bases. The germline V gene encodes CDR1 MNHEY and CDR2 SVGAGI. The CDR3 is made up of 14 amino acids. V was clipped by 6 bases and J by 9 bases; unmatched bases: 6. This CDR3 is CASRRTGGNRELFF. The CDR3 DNA reads as TGTGCCAGCAGAAGGACAGGGGGCAACCGGGAGCTGTTTTTT.

The sample holds a few counts of this clone. CDR3 bases: TGTGCCAGCAGCTTGGACTACGTGGGGCAGCCCCAGCATTTT. Translating gives CASSLDYVGQPQHF. The gene calls are TRBV7-9 and TRBJ1-5; D is ambiguous. Germline V CDR1 and CDR2: SEHNR, FQNEAQ (reference sequence). CDR3 length: 14 amino acids. V was shortened by 3 bases and J by 7 bases, with 13 bases between the two germline ends.

The CDR3 DNA sequence: TGTGCCAGCAGCACTCGACATACTAACTATGGCTACACCTTC. This translates into CASSTRHTNYGYTF. J is TRBJ1-2 and V is TRBV9; unclear D gene. The germline V gene encodes CDR1 SGDLS and CDR2 YYNGEE. The V end lost 4 bases, the J end lost 0 bases, and 10 bases lay between the germline ends. This CDR3 contains 14 residues.

This chain joins TRBV5-4 and TRBJ2-2; 7 bases align to TRBD1. J lost 4 bases, V lost 3 bases, and 6 bases had no gene match. Germline V lookup: CDR1 SGHNT, CDR2 YYREEE (reference sequence). CDR3 length: 15 residues. Here the CDR3 DNA reads TGTGCCAGCAGCTCAGGGGGAATTGGCACCGGGGAGCTGTTTTTT. Translated: CASSSGGIGTGELFF.

The V and J genes are TRBV9 and TRBJ2-1; TRBD1 matches 8 bases. The CDR3 consists of 15 residues. V shed 3 bases and J 4 bases; nucleotides not matched to a gene: 6. CDR1 and CDR2 (germline): SGDLS, YYNGEE. The CDR3: CASSDDRGNYNEQFF. The CDR3 DNA is TGTGCCAGCAGCGATGACAGGGGTAATTACAATGAGCAGTTCTTC.

The CDR3 loop reads CASSQDGGEVGNQPQHF. The CDR3 DNA reads TGTGCCAGCAGCCAAGACGGGGGGGAAGTTGGCAATCAGCCCCAGCATTTT. V usage is TRBV4-2 and J usage is TRBJ1-5, with D tentatively TRBD1 (5 bases). Germline V gene lookup returns CDR1 LGHNA and CDR2 YNFKEQ. This CDR3 region has 17 residues. Trimming stripped 0 bases from V and 2 bases from J, with 14 bases between.

This clone was recorded once. The chain has TRBV6-1 and TRBJ2-5; 8 positions match TRBD2. Trimming took 0 bases from V and 13 from J; bases not matched to a gene: 10. The V gene's germline CDR1 is MNHNS and CDR2 SASEGT. The CDR3 consists of 14 residues. CDR3: CASSEARAGAPGYF. The CDR3 region has the DNA TGTGCCAGCAGTGAAGCGCGAGCGGGGGCCCCGGGGTACTTC.

The chain is built from TRBV7-3 and TRBJ2-3; 7 nucleotides agree with TRBD2. V was clipped by 4 bases and J by 0 bases; unmatched bases: 7. Looked up from germline, CDR1 is SGHTA and CDR2 is FQGTGA. This CDR3 region has 16 residues. CDR3: CASSSGGTASTDTQYF. CDR3 nucleotides: TGTGCCAGCAGCTCCGGGGGGACTGCTAGCACAGATACGCAGTATTTT.

V usage is TRBV4-2 and J usage is TRBJ2-1; the match to TRBD1 covers 9 bases. In germline, CDR1 is LGHNA, CDR2 YNFKEQ. The ends lost 1 base at V and 8 bases at J; junction bases unmatched: 9. The CDR3 length is 16 residues. The DNA of the CDR3 is TGTGCCAGCAGCCAAGGGACAGGGGCCCCCTATTATGAGCAGTTCTTC. Translated: CASSQGTGAPYYEQFF.

The chain couples TRBV18 to TRBJ2-1, with 9 bases that match TRBD1. Trimming cost V 6 bases and J 10 bases; bases outside gene matches: 13. This CDR3 is 15 amino acids long. Looked up from germline, CDR1 is KGHSH and CDR2 is LQKENI. The DNA for the CDR3 is TGTGCCAGCTCGCCTAACGGACAGGGGCCCCGGGAGCAGTTCTTC. This sequence encodes CASSPNGQGPREQFF.

In this sample, this clone turned up once. The chain couples TRBV6-2 or TRBV6-3 to TRBJ2-5, with D possibly matching TRBD1 (6 bases). This CDR3 is 16 amino acids long. Trimming stripped 2 bases from V and 0 bases from J, with 13 bases between. Germline lookup yields CDR1 MNHEY and CDR2 SVGEGT. The CDR3 coding sequence is TGTGCCAGCAGTTACAAGACAGGCCTCTACCAAGAGACCCAGTACTTC. Translation: CASSYKTGLYQETQYF.

This clone was counted between two and nine times. This chain joins TRBV10-2 and TRBJ2-7; D not resolved. Trimming left V 7 bases short and J 2 bases short, with 12 bases between. Germline V gene sequence: CDR1 WSHSY, CDR2 SAAADI. The CDR3 has 13 amino acids. CDR3 DNA sequence: TGCGCCAGCATGGGCGACGCAGCCTACGAGCAGTACTTC. Translation: CASMGDAAYEQYF.

V is TRBV19 and J is TRBJ1-2; TRBD1 matches at 10 bases. Trimming at V came to 3 bases and at J to 4 bases, leaving 5 bases not matched to a gene. The germline CDR1 and CDR2 sequences are LNHDA and SQIVND (reference sequence). This CDR3 region has 15 residues. The CDR3 reads CASSIAGQGTYGYTF. CDR3 sequence (DNA): TGTGCCAGTAGTATCGCGGGACAGGGGACCTATGGCTACACCTTC.

The chain carries TRBV5-8 and TRBJ2-7, with a possible D match to TRBD2 (6 bases). Germline CDR1 reads SGHTS; CDR2 reads YDEGEE. The germline V and J ends were trimmed by 3 bases and 3 bases, with 10 bases remaining between them. This CDR3 comprises 13 residues. In DNA, the CDR3 is TGTGCCAGCAGCTCGCCGGGAGTCTACGAGCAGTACTTC. Translated, it gives CASSSPGVYEQYF.

The V gene is TRBV6-2 or TRBV6-3, the J gene TRBJ2-5; 8 bases are a match to TRBD2. CDR3 length: 14 amino acids. V gave up 2 bases and J gave up 5 bases; unmatched junction bases: 4. CDR1 is MNHEY, CDR2 SVGEGT, per germline. The CDR3 DNA reads TGTGCCAGCAGTTACAGACGGGGGGGCGAGACCCAGTACTTC. Its translation is CASSYRRGGETQYF.

The chain employs TRBV24-1 and TRBJ2-7; a possible D gene is TRBD1 (5 bases). Germline CDR1 reads KGHDR; CDR2 reads SFDVKD. Deletions cut 7 bases from V and 8 bases from J, with 20 bases between. This CDR3 spans 14 amino acids. This CDR3 is CATRPLGPDYKQYF. CDR3 in DNA: TGTGCCACCAGGCCCCTGGGGCCGGATTACAAGCAGTACTTC.

V gene TRBV18 combines with J gene TRBJ2-5, with a possible D match to TRBD2 (5 bases). Trimming removed 0 bases at V and 3 bases at J, with 14 bases between. Germline loops: CDR1 KGHSH, CDR2 LQKENI. The CDR3 sequence is 16 residues long. The CDR3 coding sequence is TGTGCCAGCTCACCACCGGCTACGGGGATAAAAGAGACCCAGTACTTC. Encoded protein: CASSPPATGIKETQYF.

This clone was seen a handful of times. V gene TRBV5-1 combines with J gene TRBJ1-2; 9 bases agree with TRBD1. V lost 4 bases, J lost 4 bases, and 17 bases stayed unmatched. Germline CDR1 reads SGHRS; CDR2 reads YFSETQ. The CDR3 sequence is 18 residues long. In DNA, the CDR3 is TGCGCCAGCAGCCCGAATCCCTCTTTCCCGGGACAGGGCTATGGCTACACCTTC. Amino acid sequence: CASSPNPSFPGQGYGYTF.

The CDR3 DNA follows: TGTGCCATCAGTGGAGGACTAGCGGGGGGACAGACCGGGGAGCTGTTTTTT. This translates into CAISGGLAGGQTGELFF. V and J are TRBV10-3 and TRBJ2-2; 14 bases align to TRBD2. This CDR3 spans 17 amino acids. Germline CDR1 and CDR2: ENHRY and SYGVKD. Losses at the gene ends were 4 bases for V and 5 bases for J; bases not matched to a gene: 6.